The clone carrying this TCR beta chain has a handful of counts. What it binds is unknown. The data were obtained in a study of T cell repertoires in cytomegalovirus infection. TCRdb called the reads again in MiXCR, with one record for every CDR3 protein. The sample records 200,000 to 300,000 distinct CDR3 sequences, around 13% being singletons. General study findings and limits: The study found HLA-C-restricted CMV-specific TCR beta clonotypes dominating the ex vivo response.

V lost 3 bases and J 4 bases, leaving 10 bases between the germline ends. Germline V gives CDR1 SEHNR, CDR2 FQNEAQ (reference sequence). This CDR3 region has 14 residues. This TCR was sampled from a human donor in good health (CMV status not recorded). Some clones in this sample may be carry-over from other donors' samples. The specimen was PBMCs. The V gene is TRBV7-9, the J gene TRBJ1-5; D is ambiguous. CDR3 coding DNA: TGTGCCAGCAGCTTTCCCGGAACTAATCAGCCCCAGCATTTT. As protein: CASSFPGTNQPQHF.